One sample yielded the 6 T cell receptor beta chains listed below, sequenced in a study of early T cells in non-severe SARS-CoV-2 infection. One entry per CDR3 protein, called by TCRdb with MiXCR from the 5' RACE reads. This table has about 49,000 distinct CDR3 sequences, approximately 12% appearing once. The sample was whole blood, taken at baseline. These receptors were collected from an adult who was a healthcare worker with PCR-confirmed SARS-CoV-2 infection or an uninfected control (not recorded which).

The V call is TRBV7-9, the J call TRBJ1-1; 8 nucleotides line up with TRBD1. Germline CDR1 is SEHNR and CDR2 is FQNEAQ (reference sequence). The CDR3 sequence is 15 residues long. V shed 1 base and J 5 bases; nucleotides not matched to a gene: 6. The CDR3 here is CASSLDTGGRTEAFF. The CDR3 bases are TGTGCCAGCAGCTTAGATACAGGGGGAAGAACTGAAGCTTTCTTT.

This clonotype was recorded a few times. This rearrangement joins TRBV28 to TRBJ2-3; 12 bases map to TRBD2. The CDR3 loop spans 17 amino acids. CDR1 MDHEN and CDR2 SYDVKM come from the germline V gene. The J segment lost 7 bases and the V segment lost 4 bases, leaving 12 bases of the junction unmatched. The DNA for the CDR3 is TGTGCCAGCAGTTCACGTCTTCTAGCGGGAGGGGGAAATACGCAGTATTTT. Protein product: CASSSRLLAGGGNTQYF.

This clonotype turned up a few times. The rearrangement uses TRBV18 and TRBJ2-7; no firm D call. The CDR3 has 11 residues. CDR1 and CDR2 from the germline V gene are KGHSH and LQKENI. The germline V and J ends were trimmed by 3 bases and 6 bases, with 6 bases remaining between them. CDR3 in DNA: TGTGCCAGCTCACCGGGCGGCGAGCAGTACTTC. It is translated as CASSPGGEQYF.

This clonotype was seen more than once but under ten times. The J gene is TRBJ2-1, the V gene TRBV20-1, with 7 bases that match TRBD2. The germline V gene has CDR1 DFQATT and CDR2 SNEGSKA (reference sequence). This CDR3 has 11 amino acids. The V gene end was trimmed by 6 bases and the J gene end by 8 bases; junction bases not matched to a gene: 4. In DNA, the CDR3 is TGCAGTGCGGGTACTAGCGATGAGCAGTTCTTC. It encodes CSAGTSDEQFF.

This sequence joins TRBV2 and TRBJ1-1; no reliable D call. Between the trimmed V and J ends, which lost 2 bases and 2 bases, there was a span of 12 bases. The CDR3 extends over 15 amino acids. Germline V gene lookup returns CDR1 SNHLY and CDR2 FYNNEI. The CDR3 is CASSEPGSPNTEAFF. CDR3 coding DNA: TGTGCCAGCAGTGAACCGGGGAGCCCTAACACTGAAGCTTTCTTT.

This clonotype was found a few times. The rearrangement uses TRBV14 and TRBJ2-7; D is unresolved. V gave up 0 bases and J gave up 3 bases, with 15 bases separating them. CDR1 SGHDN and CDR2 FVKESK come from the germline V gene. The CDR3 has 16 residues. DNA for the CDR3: TGTGCCAGCAGCCAAGATACTGTTCGAGCTTACTACGAGCAGTACTTC. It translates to CASSQDTVRAYYEQYF.